A single sample is the source of the 5 T cell receptor beta chains below, sequenced in a study of T cells in Graves' hyperthyroidism and ophthalmopathy. The source material, RNA transcripts, was used to amplify TCR beta CDR3 regions. First-round RT-PCR targeting the TCR CDR3 was performed with the HTBI primer set. TCRdb reprocessed the multiplex PCR reads via MiXCR and lists one record per CDR3 protein. The sample records about 640,000 distinct CDR3 sequences, around 21% being singletons. Sequenced input: blood. These receptors originate from a man aged 25 to 40 with Graves' ophthalmopathy.

The chain recombines TRBV5-1 with TRBJ1-1; D gene uncertain. Between the trimmed V and J ends, which lost 6 bases and 0 bases, there was a span of 15 bases. Germline assignment: CDR1 SGHRS and CDR2 YFSETQ. This CDR3 region has 15 residues. The DNA for the CDR3 is TGCGCCAGCACGGCCGGTGGCTTCATGAACACTGAAGCTTTCTTT. Its translation: CASTAGGFMNTEAFF.

The chain recombines TRBV15 with TRBJ2-3; TRBD2 might be the D (6 bases). CDR3 length equals 15 residues. Trimming removed 3 bases at V and 1 base at J, with 11 bases between. The germline CDR1 and CDR2 sequences are LNHNV and YYDKDF (reference sequence). CDR3: CATSSGGLRTDTQYF. CDR3 nucleotide sequence: TGTGCCACCAGCAGCGGGGGACTTCGCACAGATACGCAGTATTTT.

This clonotype has at least ten counts. The CDR3 sequence: CASSRAGQENYGYTF. The CDR3 DNA is TGTGCCAGCAGCCGAGCGGGACAGGAGAACTATGGCTACACCTTC. The chain links TRBV28 to TRBJ1-2; 8 bases are a match to TRBD1. The CDR3 is 15 residues long. Trimming at V came to 6 bases and at J to 2 bases, leaving 8 bases not matched to a gene. The germline V gene encodes CDR1 MDHEN and CDR2 SYDVKM.

The CDR3 DNA is TGTGCCAGCTCACCACCCGGCCAAGATACGCAGTATTTT. Its translation is CASSPPGQDTQYF. V usage is TRBV18 and J usage is TRBJ2-3; no definite D call. V dropped 0 bases and J dropped 5 bases, with 6 bases sitting between them. The germline V gene encodes CDR1 KGHSH and CDR2 LQKENI. The CDR3 is 13 amino acids.

As to this clonotype: Given a much more abundant clone one base away, this may be a read error. V and J are TRBV28 and TRBJ1-4; tentative D call: TRBD1 (5 bases). The CDR3 is 13 amino acids. The V end was cut by 3 bases, the J end by 6 bases, with 8 bases between. CDR1 and CDR2 (germline): MDHEN, SYDVKM. DNA for the CDR3: TGTGCCAGCAGTTTTTGGGGCCATGAAAAACTGTTTTTT. Translated: CASSFWGHEKLFF.